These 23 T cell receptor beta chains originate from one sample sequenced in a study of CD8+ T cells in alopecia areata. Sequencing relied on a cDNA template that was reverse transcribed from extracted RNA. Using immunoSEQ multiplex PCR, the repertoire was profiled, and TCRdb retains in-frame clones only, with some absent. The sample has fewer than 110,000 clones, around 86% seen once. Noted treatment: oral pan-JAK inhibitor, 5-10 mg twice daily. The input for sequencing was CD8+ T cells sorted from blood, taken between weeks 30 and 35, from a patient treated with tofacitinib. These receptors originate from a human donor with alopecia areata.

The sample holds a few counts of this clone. The CDR3 DNA reads TGCAGCGCTCTCGAGGACAGGGTAAATGAGCAGTTCTTC. This codes for CSALEDRVNEQFF. The chain is built from TRBV29-1 and TRBJ2-1; TRBD1 matches at 8 bases. V was clipped by 7 bases and J by 7 bases; unmatched bases: 9. Germline CDR1 and CDR2: SQVTM and ANQGSEA. This CDR3 comprises 13 residues.

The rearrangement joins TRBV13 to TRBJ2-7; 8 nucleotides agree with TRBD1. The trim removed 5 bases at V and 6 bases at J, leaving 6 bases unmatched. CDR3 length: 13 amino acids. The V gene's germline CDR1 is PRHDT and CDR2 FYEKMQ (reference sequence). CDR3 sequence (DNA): TGTGCCAGCAGCCAAAATACAGGGGGCGAGCAGTACTTC. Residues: CASSQNTGGEQYF.

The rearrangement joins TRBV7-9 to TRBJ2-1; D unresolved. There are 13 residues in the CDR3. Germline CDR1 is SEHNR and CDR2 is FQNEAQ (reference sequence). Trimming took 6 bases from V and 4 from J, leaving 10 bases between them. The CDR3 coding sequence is TGTGCCAGCAGGCCCGATGTATACAATGAGCAGTTCTTC. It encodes CASRPDVYNEQFF. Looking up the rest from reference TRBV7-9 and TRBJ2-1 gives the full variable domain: DTGVSQNPRHKITKRGQNVTFRCDPISEHNRLYWYRQTLGQGPEFLTYFQNEAQLEKSRLLSDRFSAERPKGSFSTLEIQRTEQGDSAMYLCASRPDVYNEQFFGPGTRLTVL.

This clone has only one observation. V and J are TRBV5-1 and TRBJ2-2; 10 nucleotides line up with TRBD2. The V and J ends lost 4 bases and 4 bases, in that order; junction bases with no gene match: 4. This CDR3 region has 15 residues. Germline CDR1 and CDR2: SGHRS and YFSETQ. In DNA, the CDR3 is TGCGCCAGCAGCCTGACTAGCGGGTCCACCGGGGAGCTGTTTTTT. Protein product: CASSLTSGSTGELFF. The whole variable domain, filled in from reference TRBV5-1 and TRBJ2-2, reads KAGVTQTPRYLIKTRGQQVTLSCSPISGHRSVSWYQQTPGQGLQFLFEYFSETQRNKGNFPGRFSGRQFSNSRSEMNVSTLELGDSALYLCASSLTSGSTGELFFGEGSRLTVL.

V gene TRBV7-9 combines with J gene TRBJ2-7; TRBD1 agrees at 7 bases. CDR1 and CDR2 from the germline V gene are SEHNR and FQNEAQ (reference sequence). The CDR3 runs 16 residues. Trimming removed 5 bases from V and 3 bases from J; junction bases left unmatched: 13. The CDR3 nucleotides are TGTGCCAGCAGCCCAATTGGAGACAGGGCGGACTACGAGCAGTACTTC. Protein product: CASSPIGDRADYEQYF.

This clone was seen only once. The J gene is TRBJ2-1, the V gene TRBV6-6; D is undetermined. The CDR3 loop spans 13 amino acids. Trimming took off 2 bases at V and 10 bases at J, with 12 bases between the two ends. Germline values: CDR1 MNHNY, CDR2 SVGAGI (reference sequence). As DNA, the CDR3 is TGTGCCAGCAGTTACGCGCAGCTTATCGAGCAGTTCTTC. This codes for CASSYAQLIEQFF.

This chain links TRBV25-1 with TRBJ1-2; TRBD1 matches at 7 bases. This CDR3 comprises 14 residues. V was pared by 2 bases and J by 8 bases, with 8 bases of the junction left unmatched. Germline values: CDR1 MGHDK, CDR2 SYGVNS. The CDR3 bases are TGTGCCAGCAGTGAAGGACAGGCAATGGGAGGCTACACCTTC. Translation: CASSEGQAMGGYTF.

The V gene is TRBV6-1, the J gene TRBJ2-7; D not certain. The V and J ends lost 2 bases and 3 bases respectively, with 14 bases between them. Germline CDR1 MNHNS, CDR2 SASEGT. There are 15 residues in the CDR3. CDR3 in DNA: TGTGCCAGCAGTGAAACTCGATCCAGCCTCTACGAGCAGTACTTC. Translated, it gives CASSETRSSLYEQYF.

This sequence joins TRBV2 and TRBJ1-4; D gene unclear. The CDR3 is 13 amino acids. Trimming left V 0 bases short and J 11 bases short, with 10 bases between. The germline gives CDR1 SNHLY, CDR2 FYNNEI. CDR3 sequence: CASSEAGHPKLFF. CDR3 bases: TGTGCCAGCAGTGAAGCGGGCCATCCCAAACTGTTTTTT.

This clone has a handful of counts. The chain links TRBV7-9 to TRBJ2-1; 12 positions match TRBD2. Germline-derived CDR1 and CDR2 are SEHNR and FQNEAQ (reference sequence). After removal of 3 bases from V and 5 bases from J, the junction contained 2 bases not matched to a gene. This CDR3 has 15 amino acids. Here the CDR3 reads CASSLTSGGHNEQFF. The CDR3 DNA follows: TGTGCCAGCAGCTTGACTAGCGGGGGACACAATGAGCAGTTCTTC.

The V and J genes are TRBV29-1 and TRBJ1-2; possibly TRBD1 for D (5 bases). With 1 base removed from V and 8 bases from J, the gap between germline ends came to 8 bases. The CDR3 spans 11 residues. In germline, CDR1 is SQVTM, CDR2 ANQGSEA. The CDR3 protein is CSVEARGGYTF. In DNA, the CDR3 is TGCAGCGTTGAAGCTCGGGGCGGCTACACCTTC.

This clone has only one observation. CDR3 nucleotide sequence: TGCGCCAGCAGTGAATCCCTAGCGGGAGACTACAATGAGCAGTTCTTC. It yields the protein CASSESLAGDYNEQFF. The chain links TRBV10-1 to TRBJ2-1; 10 bases are a match to TRBD2. V lost 3 bases and J lost 3; bases outside the gene matches: 5. The CDR3 covers 16 residues. The germline gives CDR1 WNHNN, CDR2 SYGVQD (reference sequence).

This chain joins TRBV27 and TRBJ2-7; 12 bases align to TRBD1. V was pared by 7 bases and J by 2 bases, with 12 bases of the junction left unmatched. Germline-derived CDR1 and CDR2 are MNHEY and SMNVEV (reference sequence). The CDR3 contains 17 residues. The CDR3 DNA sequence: TGTGCCAGCACCCCCACGGGACAGGGGGCTAGGGCCTACGAGCAGTACTTC. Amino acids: CASTPTGQGARAYEQYF.

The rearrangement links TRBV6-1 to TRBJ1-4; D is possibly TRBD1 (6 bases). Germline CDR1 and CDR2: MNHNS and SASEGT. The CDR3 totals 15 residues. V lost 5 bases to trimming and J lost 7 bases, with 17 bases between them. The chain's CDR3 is CASSHPTGRSEKLFF. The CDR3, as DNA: TGTGCCAGCAGTCACCCGACAGGAAGAAGTGAAAAACTGTTTTTT.

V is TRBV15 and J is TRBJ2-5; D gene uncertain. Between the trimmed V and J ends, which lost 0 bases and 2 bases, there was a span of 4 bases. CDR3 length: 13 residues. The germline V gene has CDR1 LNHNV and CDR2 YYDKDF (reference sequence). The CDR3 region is CATSRDRQETQYF. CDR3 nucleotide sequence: TGTGCCACCAGCAGAGATCGACAAGAGACCCAGTACTTC.

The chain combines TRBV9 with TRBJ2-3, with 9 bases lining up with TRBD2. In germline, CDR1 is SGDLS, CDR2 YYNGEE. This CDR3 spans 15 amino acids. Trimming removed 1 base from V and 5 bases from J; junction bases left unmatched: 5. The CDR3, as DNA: TGTGCCAGCAGCGTAAGGCGGGAGGGACGAGATACGCAGTATTTT. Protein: CASSVRREGRDTQYF.

The CDR3, as DNA: TGTGCCAGCAGTTGGGACATAGACTCAGATACGCAGTATTTT. As protein: CASSWDIDSDTQYF. This chain joins TRBV6-1 and TRBJ2-3; possibly TRBD1 for D (6 bases). Trimming removed 5 bases from V and 4 bases from J, with 13 bases in between. This CDR3 has 14 residues. From germline, CDR1 is MNHNS and CDR2 SASEGT.

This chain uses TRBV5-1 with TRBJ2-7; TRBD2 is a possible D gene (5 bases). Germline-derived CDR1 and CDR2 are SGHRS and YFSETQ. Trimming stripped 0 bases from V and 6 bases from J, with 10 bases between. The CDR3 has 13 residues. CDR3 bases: TGCGCCAGCAGCTTGGATTGGAGCGGCGAGCAGTACTTC. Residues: CASSLDWSGEQYF.

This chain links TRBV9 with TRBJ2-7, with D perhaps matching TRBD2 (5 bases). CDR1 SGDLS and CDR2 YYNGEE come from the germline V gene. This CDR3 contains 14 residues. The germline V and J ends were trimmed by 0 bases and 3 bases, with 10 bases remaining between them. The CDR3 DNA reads TGTGCCAGCAGCGTAGTCGGGGATGGCTACGAGCAGTACTTC. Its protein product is CASSVVGDGYEQYF. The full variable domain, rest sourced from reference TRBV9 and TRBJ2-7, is DSGVTQTPKHLITATGQRVTLRCSPRSGDLSVYWYQQSLDQGLQFLIQYYNGEERAKGNILERFSAQQFPDLHSELNLSSLELGDSALYFCASSVVGDGYEQYFGPGTRLTVT.

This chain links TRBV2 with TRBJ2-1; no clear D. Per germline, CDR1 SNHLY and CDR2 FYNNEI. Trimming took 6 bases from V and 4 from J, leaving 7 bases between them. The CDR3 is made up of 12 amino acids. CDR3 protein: CASRGRYNEQFF. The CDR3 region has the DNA TGTGCCAGCAGGGGCCGATACAATGAGCAGTTCTTC. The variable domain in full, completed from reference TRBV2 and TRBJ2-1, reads EPEVTQTPSHQVTQMGQEVILRCVPISNHLYFYWYRQILGQKVEFLVSFYNNEISEKSEIFDDQFSVERPDGSNFTLKIRSTKLEDSAMYFCASRGRYNEQFFGPGTRLTVL.

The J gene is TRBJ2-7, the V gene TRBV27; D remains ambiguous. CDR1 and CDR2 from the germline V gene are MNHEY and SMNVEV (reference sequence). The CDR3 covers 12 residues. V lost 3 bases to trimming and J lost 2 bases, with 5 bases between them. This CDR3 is CASSFGPYEQYF. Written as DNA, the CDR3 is TGTGCCAGCAGTTTTGGGCCCTACGAGCAGTACTTC.

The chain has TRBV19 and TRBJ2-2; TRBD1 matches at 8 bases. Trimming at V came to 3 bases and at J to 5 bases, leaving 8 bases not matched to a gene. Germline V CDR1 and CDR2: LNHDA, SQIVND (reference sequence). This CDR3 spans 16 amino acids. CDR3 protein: CASSIGQGETTGELFF. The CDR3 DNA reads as TGTGCCAGTAGTATTGGACAGGGAGAGACGACCGGGGAGCTGTTTTTT.

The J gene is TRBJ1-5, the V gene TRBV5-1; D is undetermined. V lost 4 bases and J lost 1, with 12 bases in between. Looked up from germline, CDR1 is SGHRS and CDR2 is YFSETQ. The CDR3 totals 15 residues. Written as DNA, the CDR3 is TGCGCCAGCAGCCCCACCCCGGACAGCAATCAGCCCCAGCATTTT. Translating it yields CASSPTPDSNQPQHF. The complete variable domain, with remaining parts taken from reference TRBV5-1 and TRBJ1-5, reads KAGVTQTPRYLIKTRGQQVTLSCSPISGHRSVSWYQQTPGQGLQFLFEYFSETQRNKGNFPGRFSGRQFSNSRSEMNVSTLELGDSALYLCASSPTPDSNQPQHFGDGTRLSIL.